Below are 30 T cell receptor beta chains sequenced from a single sample in a study of blood T cell repertoires in COVID-19. Generated by immunoSEQ multiplex PCR, the TCRdb table keeps only in-frame clones and is missing some. This table has some 250,000 clones, 81% appearing once. Specimen: peripheral blood. The origin of the receptors is a woman in her sixties with active or convalescent COVID-19.

V and J are TRBV12-3 or TRBV12-4 and TRBJ2-1; 8 nucleotides agree with TRBD2. Trimming removed 2 bases from V and 9 bases from J; junction bases left unmatched: 3. This CDR3 is 13 amino acids long. CDR3 DNA: TGTGCCAGCAGTTTACCAGCGGGGGCTGAGCAGTTCTTC. Translated, it gives CASSLPAGAEQFF.

This chain connects TRBV20-1 to TRBJ1-1; D may be TRBD1 (6 bases). Per germline, CDR1 DFQATT and CDR2 SNEGSKA (reference sequence). The V end lost 6 bases, the J end lost 0 bases, and 14 bases lay between the germline ends. The CDR3 spans 14 residues. CDR3 nucleotide sequence: TGCAGTGCCAGTCTACAGGGCCTGAACACTGAAGCTTTCTTT. It yields the protein CSASLQGLNTEAFF.

V gene TRBV18 combines with J gene TRBJ1-1, with unresolved D. The germline V gene has CDR1 KGHSH and CDR2 LQKENI. There are 15 residues in the CDR3. V lost 6 bases and J 1 base, leaving 15 bases between the germline ends. The CDR3 sequence: CASSGPGNGNTEAFF. CDR3 in DNA: TGTGCCAGCTCCGGGCCCGGGAACGGGAACACTGAAGCTTTCTTT.

V is TRBV5-4 and J is TRBJ2-7; 9 nucleotides line up with TRBD2. Trimming cost V 0 bases and J 4 bases; bases outside gene matches: 8. Germline values: CDR1 SGHNT, CDR2 YYREEE (reference sequence). The length of the CDR3 is 16 residues. The CDR3: CASSLDGGGALYEQYF. As DNA, the CDR3 is TGTGCCAGCAGCTTGGACGGCGGGGGGGCTTTATACGAGCAGTACTTC.

The gene calls are TRBV5-1 and TRBJ1-2; TRBD1 agrees at 9 bases. J was trimmed by 0 bases and V by 4 bases; bases with no gene match: 10. Germline V CDR1 and CDR2: SGHRS, YFSETQ. The CDR3 runs to 17 residues. The CDR3 spells CASSGGTGLDPNYGYTF. CDR3 DNA sequence: TGCGCCAGCAGCGGCGGGACAGGGTTGGATCCTAACTATGGCTACACCTTC.

This clone appeared once. The rearrangement links TRBV2 to TRBJ1-2, with D tentatively TRBD1 (5 bases). The germline gives CDR1 SNHLY, CDR2 FYNNEI. This CDR3 has 14 amino acids. Trimming removed 4 bases from V and 4 bases from J, with 13 bases in between. The CDR3 region is CASSAEKQVYGYTF. The CDR3 DNA reads TGTGCCAGCAGTGCGGAGAAACAGGTCTATGGCTACACCTTC.

This clone was found once. J is TRBJ2-6 and V is TRBV7-9; the match to TRBD1 covers 10 bases. V gave up 5 bases and J gave up 9 bases; unmatched junction bases: 7. The V gene's germline CDR1 is SEHNR and CDR2 FQNEAQ (reference sequence). The CDR3 length is 15 residues. CDR3 coding DNA: TGTGCCAGCAGCCTGGGGACAGGGGCGATCAACGTCCTGACTTTC. This sequence encodes CASSLGTGAINVLTF.

This clone has a handful of counts. The chain has TRBV5-1 and TRBJ2-1; 11 bases fit TRBD2. V lost 2 bases and J lost 10; bases outside the gene matches: 5. There are 14 residues in the CDR3. Looked up from germline, CDR1 is SGHRS and CDR2 is YFSETQ. DNA of the CDR3: TGCGCCAGCAGCTTTGTGGCTAGCGGGGGGGAGCAGTTCTTC. As protein: CASSFVASGGEQFF.

The CDR3 bases are TGTGCGATACAGGACAGGAAAGAGGAAGATACGCAGTATTTT. Its protein is CAIQDRKEEDTQYF. V gene TRBV2 combines with J gene TRBJ2-3, with 7 bases identical to TRBD1. Per the germline V gene, CDR1 is SNHLY and CDR2 is FYNNEI. CDR3 length equals 14 residues. Based on the CDR3 plus reference TRBV2 and TRBJ2-3, the full variable domain is EPEVTQTPSHQVTQMGQEVILRCVPISNHLYFYWYRQILGQKVEFLVSFYNNEISEKSEIFDDQFSVERPDGSNFTLKIRSTKLEDSAMYFCAIQDRKEEDTQYFGPGTRLTVL.

The chain joins TRBV30 to TRBJ1-3; D not resolved. Trimming shortened V by 1 base and J by 0 bases, and 4 bases separated the two germline ends. The CDR3 loop spans 13 amino acids. From germline, CDR1 is GTSNPN and CDR2 SVGIG (reference sequence). CDR3 protein: CAWSDGSGNTIYF. In DNA form, the CDR3 reads TGTGCCTGGAGTGACGGCTCTGGAAACACCATATATTTT.

This clone showed up just once. This rearrangement joins TRBV9 to TRBJ2-2; D is uncertain. V lost 4 bases, J lost 0 bases, and 10 bases lay in between. CDR1 is SGDLS and CDR2 is YYNGEE in the germline V gene. The CDR3 covers 15 residues. Written as DNA, the CDR3 is TGTGCCAGCAGCCCAATGAGGACGAACACCGGGGAGCTGTTTTTT. This codes for CASSPMRTNTGELFF.

The V call is TRBV30, the J call TRBJ2-7; D is undetermined. The germline V gene encodes CDR1 GTSNPN and CDR2 SVGIG (reference sequence). The CDR3 totals 13 residues. V lost 0 bases to trimming and J lost 3 bases, with 9 bases between them. The CDR3: CAWSVTNFYEQYF. The CDR3 region has the DNA TGTGCCTGGAGTGTCACAAATTTCTACGAGCAGTACTTC.

The chain carries TRBV5-5 and TRBJ1-1; 7 bases agree with TRBD1. V lost 4 bases and J lost 8; bases outside the gene matches: 17. The CDR3 is 16 residues long. Per the germline V gene, CDR1 is SGHKS and CDR2 is YYEKEE (reference sequence). The CDR3 DNA reads TGTGCCAGCAGCCTAGGAGACAGTCGAGGGGGCGTGGAAGCTTTCTTT. Translation: CASSLGDSRGGVEAFF.

The chain carries TRBV28 and TRBJ2-7; 12 bases agree with TRBD1. The germline gives CDR1 MDHEN, CDR2 SYDVKM. The CDR3 runs 15 residues. Trimming took 2 bases from V and 2 from J; bases not matched to a gene: 1. The CDR3 loop reads CASSLGTGGPYEQYF. CDR3 DNA sequence: TGTGCCAGCAGTTTAGGGACAGGGGGCCCCTACGAGCAGTACTTC.

The V gene is TRBV12-3 or TRBV12-4, the J gene TRBJ1-1, with D possibly matching TRBD1 (6 bases). The V end was cut by 10 bases, the J end by 0 bases, with 12 bases between. The CDR3 extends over 13 amino acids. CDR3 sequence (DNA): TGTGCCACTGGACAGCGAATGAACACTGAAGCTTTCTTT. Its protein is CATGQRMNTEAFF.

The rearrangement joins TRBV5-5 to TRBJ2-7; D perhaps matches TRBD1 (5 bases). Germline V lookup: CDR1 SGHKS, CDR2 YYEKEE (reference sequence). With 0 bases removed from V and 3 bases from J, the gap between germline ends came to 10 bases. The CDR3 is 14 residues long. The CDR3 loop reads CASSLAQGNYEQYF. The DNA for the CDR3 is TGTGCCAGCAGCTTGGCGCAGGGAAACTACGAGCAGTACTTC.

V is TRBV5-4 and J is TRBJ1-1, with TRBD1 matching over 8 bases. This CDR3 has 15 residues. V was pared by 1 base and J by 6 bases, with 8 bases of the junction left unmatched. Germline V gene sequence: CDR1 SGHNT, CDR2 YYREEE (reference sequence). CDR3 amino acids: CASSLRTDRGPEAFF. The DNA for the CDR3 is TGTGCCAGCAGCTTGCGTACAGACAGGGGCCCTGAAGCTTTCTTT.

The V gene is TRBV2, the J gene TRBJ1-5; unclear D gene. The V end lost 5 bases, the J end lost 2 bases, and 13 bases lay between the germline ends. From germline, CDR1 is SNHLY and CDR2 FYNNEI. The CDR3 sequence is 15 residues long. The CDR3 DNA is TGTGCCAGCAGTCTATCGGGAACCGGCAATCAGCCCCAGCATTTT. It specifies CASSLSGTGNQPQHF.

The chain joins TRBV27 to TRBJ1-5; weak D call: TRBD1 (6 bases). CDR1 and CDR2 from the germline V gene are MNHEY and SMNVEV (reference sequence). CDR3 length: 16 amino acids. With 5 bases removed from V and 7 bases from J, the gap between germline ends came to 21 bases. The CDR3 DNA reads TGTGCCAGCAGTGTCGAACAGGGTCCCCCAAGGCAGCCCCAGCATTTT. Protein product: CASSVEQGPPRQPQHF.

This clone appeared a single time. This chain uses TRBV7-2 with TRBJ2-3; 12 bases line up with TRBD2. Trimming took 5 bases from V and 1 from J; bases not matched to a gene: 4. This CDR3 comprises 16 residues. CDR1 is SGHTA and CDR2 is FQGNSA in the germline V gene. CDR3: CASSPRTSGGTDTQYF. CDR3 DNA sequence: TGTGCCAGCAGCCCAAGGACTAGCGGGGGCACAGATACGCAGTATTTT.

The chain recombines TRBV27 with TRBJ1-6; a possible D gene is TRBD1 (6 bases). The CDR3 consists of 18 residues. Trimming pared 4 bases from V and 6 bases from J, leaving 22 bases between. Germline values: CDR1 MNHEY, CDR2 SMNVEV (reference sequence). The DNA for the CDR3 is TGTGCCAGCAGTTCGACCGCGGACAGCCTGGGTCTTAATTCACCCCTCCACTTT. This gives the protein CASSSTADSLGLNSPLHF.

This clone was found a few times. The chain links TRBV9 to TRBJ1-2; 9 bases are a match to TRBD1. V shed 0 bases, J shed 13 bases, and the junction held 10 bases outside the gene matches. The CDR3 loop spans 14 amino acids. Per germline, CDR1 SGDLS and CDR2 YYNGEE. CDR3 nucleotides: TGTGCCAGCAGCGTAGACCGGACAGGGGATTCACTCACCTTC. This translates into CASSVDRTGDSLTF.

The chain uses TRBV6-4 and TRBJ1-5; weak D call: TRBD1 (5 bases). Germline lookup yields CDR1 MRHNA and CDR2 SNTAGT. Between the trimmed V and J ends, which lost 0 bases and 2 bases, there was a span of 11 bases. This CDR3 has 16 amino acids. The CDR3 DNA sequence: TGTGCCAGCAGTGACTCAAGGGGAATGGGCAATCAGCCCCAGCATTTT. Its translation is CASSDSRGMGNQPQHF.

This clone has only a few counts. The V gene is TRBV7-9, the J gene TRBJ1-1; D call uncertain. The germline V and J ends were trimmed by 5 bases and 4 bases, with 17 bases remaining between them. The CDR3 is made up of 15 amino acids. Germline CDR1 and CDR2: SEHNR and FQNEAQ (reference sequence). This CDR3 is CASSPARALGTEAFF. The CDR3 nucleotides are TGTGCCAGCAGCCCCGCGCGGGCCTTGGGCACTGAAGCTTTCTTT.

The J gene is TRBJ2-7, the V gene TRBV30, with D hard to call. This CDR3 is built from 11 residues. Germline V gene lookup returns CDR1 GTSNPN and CDR2 SVGIG (reference sequence). V lost 0 bases to trimming and J lost 13 bases, with 13 bases between them. Here the CDR3 reads CAWSVKAELYF. The CDR3 region has the DNA TGTGCCTGGAGTGTAAAGGCGGAGTTATACTTC.

The chain links TRBV24-1 to TRBJ2-3, with 7 bases lining up with TRBD1. The CDR3 has 15 residues. Germline loops: CDR1 KGHDR, CDR2 SFDVKD. V dropped 5 bases and J dropped 0; count of bases not matched to a gene: 4. Here the CDR3 DNA reads TGTGCCACCAGTGGGGGGACAGCTAGCACAGATACGCAGTATTTT. Protein: CATSGGTASTDTQYF.

This clone has a handful of counts. The rearrangement joins TRBV19 to TRBJ2-7; perhaps TRBD1 as D (6 bases). CDR3 size: 14 residues. V was clipped by 6 bases and J by 2 bases, with 14 bases between them. Germline CDR1 is LNHDA and CDR2 is SQIVND (reference sequence). DNA for the CDR3: TGTGCCAGTAGATTGACAGGATCCCCCTACGAGCAGTACTTC. This encodes CASRLTGSPYEQYF.

V usage is TRBV19 and J usage is TRBJ2-5; perhaps TRBD1 as D (5 bases). The CDR3 runs to 15 residues. Germline V lookup: CDR1 LNHDA, CDR2 SQIVND (reference sequence). Trimming shortened V by 0 bases and J by 1 base, and 9 bases separated the two germline ends. The CDR3 spells CASSIDATVQETQYF. The CDR3 DNA follows: TGTGCCAGTAGTATAGATGCGACAGTCCAAGAGACCCAGTACTTC.

This chain connects TRBV6-1 to TRBJ2-2, with 9 bases matching TRBD2. CDR3 length equals 15 residues. CDR1 is MNHNS, CDR2 SASEGT, per germline. V dropped 6 bases and J dropped 1; count of bases not matched to a gene: 3. The CDR3 here is CASSRGGGNTGELFF. CDR3 DNA sequence: TGTGCCAGCAGCCGCGGGGGGGGGAACACCGGGGAGCTGTTTTTT.

The gene calls are TRBV15 and TRBJ1-6, with TRBD1 identical over 10 bases. The CDR3 is made up of 16 amino acids. Germline CDR1 reads LNHNV; CDR2 reads YYDKDF (reference sequence). The V segment lost 3 bases and the J segment 8 bases; nucleotides outside the gene matches: 7. The CDR3 region is CATSSYPGTGDSPLHF. The CDR3 region has the DNA TGTGCCACCAGCAGCTACCCCGGGACAGGGGATTCACCCCTCCACTTT.